Listed below are T cell receptor beta chains from one sample, sequenced in a study of blood T cell repertoires in COVID-19. Measured with immunoSEQ multiplex PCR; TCRdb has only the in-frame clones, and not every one. The sample lists approximately 140,000 clones; 86% were seen once. Specimen: peripheral blood. The receptor set was obtained from a man in his 70s with acute or convalescent COVID-19. Each CDR3 is given with its conserved first and last residue. D genes are given only for firm matches. The size field is filled for only some rows; it gives once, few, many or a size class.

D	size	V	J	DNA	CDR3
NA	NA	TRBV5-4	TRBJ2-2	TGTGCCAGCAGCTTGGGCCGGTCGAGGACCGGGGAGCTGTTTTTT	CASSLGRSRTGELFF
NA	NA	TRBV19	TRBJ2-7	TGTGCCAGTAGTATAGCCTTAGCCTACGAGCAGTACTTC	CASSIALAYEQYF
TRBD1	NA	TRBV5-1	TRBJ1-5	TGCGCCAGCAGCTTGGGAACAGGGGGCAATCAGCCCCAGCATTTT	CASSLGTGGNQPQHF
NA	NA	TRBV28	TRBJ2-1	TGTGCCAGCAGGCGGCTGGTAACGGGAGCGTCATTACCCCGCTACAATGAGCAGTTCTTC	CASRRLVTGASLPRYNEQFF
NA	NA	TRBV3-1/TRBV3-2	TRBJ2-2	TGTGCCAGCAGCCAAGGCTTACAGGTGCTCACCGGGGAGCTGTTTTTT	CASSQGLQVLTGELFF
TRBD2	NA	TRBV3-1/TRBV3-2	TRBJ2-1	TGTGCCAGCAGCCAAGAGGTACTAGCGGGAGCCTACAATGAGCAGTTCTTC	CASSQEVLAGAYNEQFF
NA	NA	TRBV6-6	TRBJ1-1	TGTGCCAGCAGCTACCCCGGAGGATCCACTGAAGCTTTCTTT	CASSYPGGSTEAFF
TRBD2	NA	TRBV7-3	TRBJ2-2	TGTGCCAGCAGCATGATAGGCGGGAGTAACACCGGGGAGCTGTTTTTT	CASSMIGGSNTGELFF
TRBD2	NA	TRBV19	TRBJ2-2	TGTGCCAGTAGTGTACTAGCGGGAGTAACCGGGGAGCTGTTTTTT	CASSVLAGVTGELFF
NA	NA	TRBV5-1	TRBJ1-5	TGCGCCAGCAGCGTTGGACATCCCAATCAGCCCCAGCATTTT	CASSVGHPNQPQHF
NA	NA	TRBV19	TRBJ2-7	TGTGCCAGTAGTATGGGCGGGTGGAGGACCTACGAGCAGTACTTC	CASSMGGWRTYEQYF
TRBD2	NA	TRBV7-2	TRBJ2-7	TGTGCCAGCAGCTTACGACTAGCGGGATACGAGCAGTACTTC	CASSLRLAGYEQYF
TRBD1	NA	TRBV5-4	TRBJ2-7	TGTGCCAGCAGCCCGGGACAGGTTTTATACGAGCAGTACTTC	CASSPGQVLYEQYF
TRBD2	once	TRBV4-3	TRBJ2-1	TGCGCCAGCAGCCAACTTCTAGCGGTCACGGTCAATGAGCAGTTCTTC	CASSQLLAVTVNEQFF
TRBD2	NA	TRBV7-9	TRBJ2-1	TGTGCCAGCAGCTTCTGGACTAGCGGGAGTGGTGAGCAGTTCTTC	CASSFWTSGSGEQFF
NA	NA	TRBV7-8	TRBJ2-7	TGTGCCAGCAGCGCCCGGGACACCTCCTACGAGCAGTACTTC	CASSARDTSYEQYF
TRBD1	NA	TRBV2	TRBJ1-5	TGTGCCAGCAGAGGGACAGGGGGCGCGGGCAATCAGCCCCAGCATTTT	CASRGTGGAGNQPQHF
NA	NA	TRBV28	TRBJ1-5	TGTGCCAGCTGGGGGGGCAGGGACCCTAGCAATCAGCCCCAGCATTTT	CASWGGRDPSNQPQHF
TRBD1	NA	TRBV11-3	TRBJ2-1	TGTGCCAGCAGCTCCGGGACAGGGCCGCACAATGAGCAGTTCTTC	CASSSGTGPHNEQFF
TRBD2	NA	TRBV4-3	TRBJ2-7	TGCGCCAGCAGCCAAGATAACCTAGCGGGAGCCCAGTACTTC	CASSQDNLAGAQYF
NA	NA	TRBV3-1/TRBV3-2	TRBJ2-7	TGTGCCAGCAGCCCCGGGGAGGGGGACTACGAGCAGTACTTC	CASSPGEGDYEQYF
TRBD1	NA	TRBV7-2	TRBJ2-7	TGTGCCAGCAGCCGGCGAGGACAGGGCTCCTACGAGCAGTACTTC	CASSRRGQGSYEQYF
TRBD1	NA	TRBV5-1	TRBJ2-5	TGCGCCAGCAGCTTGGCTGGCAGGGGGCACCAAGAGACCCAGTACTTC	CASSLAGRGHQETQYF
NA	NA	TRBV27	TRBJ2-1	TGTGCCAGCAGTTTAGCTCAGGCAAATGAGCAGTTCTTC	CASSLAQANEQFF
TRBD1	NA	TRBV11-2	TRBJ1-6	TGTGCCAGCAGCGCCCTCGGACAGGGGGCAGATAATTCACCCCTCCACTTT	CASSALGQGADNSPLHF
NA	few	TRBV19	TRBJ1-1	TGTGCCAGTAGTATAGGGGGGGTCACTGAAGCTTTCTTT	CASSIGGVTEAFF
TRBD1	NA	TRBV5-6	TRBJ1-2	TGTGCCAGCACCGACAGGGAAGCGTCCTATGGCTACACCTTC	CASTDREASYGYTF
TRBD2	NA	TRBV11-1	TRBJ2-1	TGTGCCAGCAGCTTACAGGGCGGGAGCTCCTACAATGAGCAGTTCTTC	CASSLQGGSSYNEQFF
TRBD1	NA	TRBV28	TRBJ1-1	TGTGCCAGCAGCCCGGGGGACAGGGTGTATTCTGAAGCTTTCTTT	CASSPGDRVYSEAFF
TRBD2	NA	TRBV5-1	TRBJ2-3	TGCGCCAGCAGCCCCGGGACTAGCGGGAGCAATGCAGATACGCAGTATTTT	CASSPGTSGSNADTQYF
NA	NA	TRBV4-1	TRBJ2-5	TGCGCCAGCAGCCAAGAGGTTGGCGGGAATACACCTAGGGCAGAGACCCAGTACTTC	CASSQEVGGNTPRAETQYF
TRBD1	NA	TRBV29-1	TRBJ2-3	TGCAGCGTGGCGGGACAGGCAGATACGCAGTATTTT	CSVAGQADTQYF
TRBD1	NA	TRBV4-1	TRBJ2-1	TGCGCCAGCAGCCAACTGACAGGGGTGGCCTTGCAGTTCTTC	CASSQLTGVALQFF
TRBD2	NA	TRBV5-1	TRBJ2-7	TGCGCCAGCAGCCCCTTGGGAGCGGGAGCCTACGAGCAGTACTTC	CASSPLGAGAYEQYF
NA	few	TRBV4-1	TRBJ2-1	TGCGCCAGCAGGCTGGTCCCCGAGAGCTCCTACAATGAGCAGTTCTTC	CASRLVPESSYNEQFF
TRBD2	NA	TRBV30	TRBJ2-4	TGTGCCTGGAGTGTTCTAGCGGGAGGAAACATTCAGTACTTC	CAWSVLAGGNIQYF
NA	NA	TRBV5-1	TRBJ1-4	TGCGCCAGCAGCCGGAATACAGGGCAAAATGAAAAACTGTTTTTT	CASSRNTGQNEKLFF
NA	NA	TRBV12-3/TRBV12-4	TRBJ1-1	TGTGCCAGTAGGGGGATCACTGAAGCTTTCTTT	CASRGITEAFF
NA	NA	TRBV15	TRBJ2-5	TGTGCCACCAGCAGAGCCTCTCAGGGTAGGGGGGAGACCCAGTACTTC	CATSRASQGRGETQYF
TRBD2	NA	TRBV5-1	TRBJ2-5	TGCGCCAGCAGCTTGGGCGGCGGGAGTCAGGAGACCCAGTACTTC	CASSLGGGSQETQYF
NA	NA	TRBV28	TRBJ2-4	TGTGCCAGCAGTACTCCGACAGTGGGCGAAAACATTCAGTACTTC	CASSTPTVGENIQYF
NA	NA	TRBV5-1	TRBJ2-5	TGCGCCAGCAGCCGGGGGCCCGGACAGGTTCAAGAGACCCAGTACTTC	CASSRGPGQVQETQYF